This TCR beta chain was recorded in a study of shared clonotypes between healthy human individuals. At the level of the study: Donors were a couple of women and a few men aged 18 to 49.

Terminally differentiated effector memory CD45RA+ cells were excluded from the naive CD8 cells, which were CD45RO-negative and positively selected for CCR7. Each sample came from a Caucasian adult donor living in Nashville, Tennessee. V was pared by 1 base and J by 2 bases, with 11 bases between. Germline V gives CDR1 MGHDK, CDR2 SYGVNS. The CDR3 spans 15 residues. The material for each subset, its genomic DNA, was split evenly across several immunoSEQ plates. The protocol was immunoSEQ multiplex PCR, while the TCRdb copy is restricted to in-frame clones and leaves out a portion. The sample gives around 550,000 clones, approximately 96% of which show up once; over 0.1% is in the top ten.

The sample comprised naive CD8+ T cells sorted from blood. The rearrangement joins TRBV25-1 to TRBJ1-2; D gene ambiguous. This receptor was identified in a woman in her 30s in good health. Written as DNA, the CDR3 is TGTGCCAGCAGTGAATCGATCGGACTCAACTATGGCTACACCTTC. It specifies CASSESIGLNYGYTF.